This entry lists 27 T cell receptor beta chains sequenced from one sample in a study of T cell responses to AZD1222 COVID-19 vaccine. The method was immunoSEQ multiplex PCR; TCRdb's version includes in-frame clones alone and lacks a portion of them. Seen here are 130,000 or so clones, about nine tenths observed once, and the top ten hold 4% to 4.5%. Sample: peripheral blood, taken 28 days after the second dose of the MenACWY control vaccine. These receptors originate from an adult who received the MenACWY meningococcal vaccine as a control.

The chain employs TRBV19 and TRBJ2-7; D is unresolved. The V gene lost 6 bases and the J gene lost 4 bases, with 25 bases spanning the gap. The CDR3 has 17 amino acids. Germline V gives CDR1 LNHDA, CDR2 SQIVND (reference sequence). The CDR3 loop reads CASSLQDPNGNCYEQYV. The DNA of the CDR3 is TGTGCCAGTAGCCTCCAAGACCCGAATGGGAACTGTTACGAGCAGTACGTC.

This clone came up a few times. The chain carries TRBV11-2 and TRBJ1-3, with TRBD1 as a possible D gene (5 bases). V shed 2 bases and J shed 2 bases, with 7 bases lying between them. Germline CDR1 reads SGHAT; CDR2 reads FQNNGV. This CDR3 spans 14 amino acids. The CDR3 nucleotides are TGTGCCAGCAGCTTATTGGGACCTGGAAACACCATATATTTT. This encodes CASSLLGPGNTIYF. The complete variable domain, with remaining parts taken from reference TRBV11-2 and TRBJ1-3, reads EAGVAQSPRYKIIEKRQSVAFWCNPISGHATLYWYQQILGQGPKLLIQFQNNGVVDDSQLPKDRFSAERLKGVDSTLKIQPAKLEDSAVYLCASSLLGPGNTIYFGEGSWLTVV.

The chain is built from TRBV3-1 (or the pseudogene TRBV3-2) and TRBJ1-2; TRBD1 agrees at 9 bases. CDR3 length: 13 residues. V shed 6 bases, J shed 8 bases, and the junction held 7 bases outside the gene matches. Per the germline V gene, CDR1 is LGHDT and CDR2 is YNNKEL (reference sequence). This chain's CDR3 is CASRTGQGGGYTF. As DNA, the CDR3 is TGTGCCAGCAGAACGGGACAGGGAGGCGGCTACACCTTC.

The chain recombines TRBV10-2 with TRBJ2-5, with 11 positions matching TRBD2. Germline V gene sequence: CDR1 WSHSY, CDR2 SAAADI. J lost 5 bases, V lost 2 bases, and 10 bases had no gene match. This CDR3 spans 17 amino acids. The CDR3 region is CASSEEASGGISETQYF. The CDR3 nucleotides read TGCGCCAGCAGTGAGGAGGCTAGCGGGGGGATTAGTGAGACCCAGTACTTC.

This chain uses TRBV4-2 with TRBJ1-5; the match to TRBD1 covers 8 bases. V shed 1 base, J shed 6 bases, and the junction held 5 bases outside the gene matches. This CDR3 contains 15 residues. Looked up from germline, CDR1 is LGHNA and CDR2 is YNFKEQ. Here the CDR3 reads CASSQAGQASQPQHF. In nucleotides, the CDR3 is TGTGCCAGCAGCCAAGCGGGACAGGCTTCTCAGCCCCAGCATTTT.

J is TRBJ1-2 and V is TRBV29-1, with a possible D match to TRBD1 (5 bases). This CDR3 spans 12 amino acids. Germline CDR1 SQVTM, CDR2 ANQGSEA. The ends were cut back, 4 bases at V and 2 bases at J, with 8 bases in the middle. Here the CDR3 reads CSVAEGNYGYTF. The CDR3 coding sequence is TGCAGCGTTGCAGAGGGGAACTATGGCTACACCTTC.

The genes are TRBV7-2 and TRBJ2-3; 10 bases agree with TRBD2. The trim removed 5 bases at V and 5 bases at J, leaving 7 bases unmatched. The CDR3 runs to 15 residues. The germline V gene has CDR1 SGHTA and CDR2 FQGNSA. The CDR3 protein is CASSHYSGGLDTQYF. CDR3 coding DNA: TGTGCCAGCAGCCATTATAGCGGGGGGTTAGATACGCAGTATTTT.

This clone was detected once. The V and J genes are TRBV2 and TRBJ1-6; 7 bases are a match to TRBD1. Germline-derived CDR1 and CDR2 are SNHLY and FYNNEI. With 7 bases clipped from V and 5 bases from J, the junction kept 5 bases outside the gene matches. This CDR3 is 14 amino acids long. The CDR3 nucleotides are TGTGCCAGCATTGGGACAGAAGATAATTCACCCCTCCACTTT. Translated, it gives CASIGTEDNSPLHF.

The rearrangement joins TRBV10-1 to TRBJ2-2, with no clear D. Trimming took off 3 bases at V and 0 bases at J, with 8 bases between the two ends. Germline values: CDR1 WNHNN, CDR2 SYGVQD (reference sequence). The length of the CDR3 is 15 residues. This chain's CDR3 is CASSDSRPNTGELFF. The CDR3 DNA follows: TGCGCCAGCAGTGACTCAAGGCCGAACACCGGGGAGCTGTTTTTT.

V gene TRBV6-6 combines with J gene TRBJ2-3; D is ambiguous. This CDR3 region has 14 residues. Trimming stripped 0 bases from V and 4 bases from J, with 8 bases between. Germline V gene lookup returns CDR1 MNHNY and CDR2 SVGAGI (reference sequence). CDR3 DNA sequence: TGTGCCAGCAGTTACTCGACGGGTCCAGATACGCAGTATTTT. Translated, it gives CASSYSTGPDTQYF.

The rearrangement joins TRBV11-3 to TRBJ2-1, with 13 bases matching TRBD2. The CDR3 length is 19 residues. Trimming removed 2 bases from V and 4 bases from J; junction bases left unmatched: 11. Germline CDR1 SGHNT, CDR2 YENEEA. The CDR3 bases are TGTGCCAGCAGCTTATGGCCTCTGACTAGCGGGAGGAGTTACAATGAGCAGTTCTTC. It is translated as CASSLWPLTSGRSYNEQFF.

The chain's CDR3 is CATSRIGTGEGYTF. Here the CDR3 DNA reads TGTGCCACCAGCAGAATCGGTACAGGGGAAGGCTACACCTTC. V usage is TRBV15 and J usage is TRBJ1-2; 7 nucleotides match TRBD1. The length of the CDR3 is 14 residues. Germline CDR1 is LNHNV and CDR2 is YYDKDF (reference sequence). Unmatched junction bases numbered 8, after V lost 2 bases and J lost 8 bases. The whole variable domain, remainder taken from reference TRBV15 and TRBJ1-2, is DAMVIQNPRYQVTQFGKPVTLSCSQTLNHNVMYWYQQKSSQAPKLLFHYYDKDFNNEADTPDNFQSRRPNTSFCFLDIRSPGLGDTAMYLCATSRIGTGEGYTFGSGTRLTVV.

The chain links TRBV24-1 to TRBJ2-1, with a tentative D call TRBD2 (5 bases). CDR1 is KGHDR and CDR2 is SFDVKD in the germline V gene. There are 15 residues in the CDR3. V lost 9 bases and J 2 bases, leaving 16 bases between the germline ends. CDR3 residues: CATGRTPSPYNEQFF. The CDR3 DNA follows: TGTGCCACCGGGCGAACGCCTAGCCCCTACAATGAGCAGTTCTTC.

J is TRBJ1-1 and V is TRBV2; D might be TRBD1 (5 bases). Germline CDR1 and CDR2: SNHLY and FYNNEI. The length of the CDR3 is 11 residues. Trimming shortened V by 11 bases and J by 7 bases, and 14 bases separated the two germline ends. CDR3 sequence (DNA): TGTGCCCGCGCCCGGGGCGGTGAAGCTTTCTTT. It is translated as CARARGGEAFF.

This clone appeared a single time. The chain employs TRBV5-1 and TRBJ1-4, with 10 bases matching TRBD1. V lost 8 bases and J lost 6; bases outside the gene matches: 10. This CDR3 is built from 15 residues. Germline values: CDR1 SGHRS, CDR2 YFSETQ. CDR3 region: CASSLSGTGDEKLFF. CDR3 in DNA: TGCGCCAGTAGCCTTTCCGGGACAGGGGATGAAAAACTGTTTTTT.

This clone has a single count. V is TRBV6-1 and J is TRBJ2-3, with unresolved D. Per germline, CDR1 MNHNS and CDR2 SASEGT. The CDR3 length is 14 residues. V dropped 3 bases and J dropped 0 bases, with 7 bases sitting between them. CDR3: CASSDGRSTDTQYF. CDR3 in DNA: TGTGCCAGCAGTGACGGGCGTAGCACAGATACGCAGTATTTT.

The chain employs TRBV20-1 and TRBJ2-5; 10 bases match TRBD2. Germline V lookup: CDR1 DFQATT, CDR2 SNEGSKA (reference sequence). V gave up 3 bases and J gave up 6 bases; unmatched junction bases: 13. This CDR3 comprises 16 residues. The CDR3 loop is CSASRLAGERGQTQYF. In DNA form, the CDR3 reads TGCAGTGCTAGTAGGCTAGCGGGGGAACGTGGACAGACCCAGTACTTC.

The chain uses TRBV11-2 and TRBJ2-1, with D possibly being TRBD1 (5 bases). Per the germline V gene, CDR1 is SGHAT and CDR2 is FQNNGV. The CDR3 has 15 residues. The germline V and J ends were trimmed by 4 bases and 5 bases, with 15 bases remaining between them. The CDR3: CASSSYKGSDNEQFF. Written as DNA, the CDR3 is TGTGCCAGCAGCTCGTATAAGGGGTCCGACAATGAGCAGTTCTTC.

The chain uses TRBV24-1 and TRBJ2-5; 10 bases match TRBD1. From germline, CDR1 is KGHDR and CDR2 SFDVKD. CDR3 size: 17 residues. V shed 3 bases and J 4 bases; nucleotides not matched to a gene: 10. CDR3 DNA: TGTGCCACCAGTGATCCAGGAGACAGGGGGCGATTAGAGACCCAGTACTTC. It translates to CATSDPGDRGRLETQYF.

The CDR3: CAWSGLAGGETQYF. In nucleotides, the CDR3 is TGTGCCTGGAGTGGACTAGCGGGAGGGGAGACCCAGTACTTC. V is TRBV30 and J is TRBJ2-5, with 14 bases identical to TRBD2. Germline values: CDR1 GTSNPN, CDR2 SVGIG (reference sequence). This CDR3 has 14 residues. Losses at the gene ends were 1 base for V and 5 bases for J; bases not matched to a gene: 0. Using reference TRBV30 and TRBJ2-5 for the parts outside the CDR3, the full variable domain is SQTIHQWPATLVQPVGSPLSLECTVEGTSNPNLYWYRQAAGRGLQLLFYSVGIGQISSEVPQNLSASRPQDRQFILSSKKLLLSDSGFYLCAWSGLAGGETQYFGPGTRLLVL.

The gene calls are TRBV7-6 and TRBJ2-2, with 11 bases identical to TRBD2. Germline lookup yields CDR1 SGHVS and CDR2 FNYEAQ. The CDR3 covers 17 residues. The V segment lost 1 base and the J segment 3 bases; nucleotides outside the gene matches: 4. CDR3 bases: TGTGCCAGCAGCTTAGTACCGGGACTAGCGGACACCGGGGAGCTGTTTTTT. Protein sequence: CASSLVPGLADTGELFF. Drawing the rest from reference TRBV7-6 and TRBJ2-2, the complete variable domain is GAGVSQSPRYKVTKRGQDVALRCDPISGHVSLYWYRQALGQGPEFLTYFNYEAQQDKSGLPNDRFSAERPEGSISTLTIQRTEQRDSAMYRCASSLVPGLADTGELFFGEGSRLTVL.

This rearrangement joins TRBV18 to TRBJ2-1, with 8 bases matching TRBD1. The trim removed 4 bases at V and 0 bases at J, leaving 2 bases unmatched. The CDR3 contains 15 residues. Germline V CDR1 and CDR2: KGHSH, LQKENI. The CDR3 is CASSRQGSSYNEQFF. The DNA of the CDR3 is TGTGCCAGCTCACGACAGGGGAGCTCCTACAATGAGCAGTTCTTC.

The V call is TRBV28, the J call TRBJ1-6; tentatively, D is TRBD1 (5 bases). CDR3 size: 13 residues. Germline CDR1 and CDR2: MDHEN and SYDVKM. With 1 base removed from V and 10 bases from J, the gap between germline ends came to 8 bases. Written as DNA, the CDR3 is TGTGCCAGCAGTTTATCCAGGGTATCACCCCTCCACTTT. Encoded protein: CASSLSRVSPLHF.

CDR3 nucleotide sequence: TGTGCCAGCAGTCGGACGTATGGCTACACCTTC. This codes for CASSRTYGYTF. This sequence joins TRBV28 and TRBJ1-2; D gene ambiguous. Germline assignment: CDR1 MDHEN and CDR2 SYDVKM. CDR3 length: 11 residues. V was trimmed by 5 bases and J by 5 bases, leaving 6 bases between them.

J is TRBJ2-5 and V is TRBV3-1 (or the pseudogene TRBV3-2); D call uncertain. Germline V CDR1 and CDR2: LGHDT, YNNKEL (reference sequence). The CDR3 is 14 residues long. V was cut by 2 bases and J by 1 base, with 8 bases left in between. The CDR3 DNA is TGTGCCAGCAGCCAAAGTAAGGCCCAAGAGACCCAGTACTTC. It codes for CASSQSKAQETQYF.

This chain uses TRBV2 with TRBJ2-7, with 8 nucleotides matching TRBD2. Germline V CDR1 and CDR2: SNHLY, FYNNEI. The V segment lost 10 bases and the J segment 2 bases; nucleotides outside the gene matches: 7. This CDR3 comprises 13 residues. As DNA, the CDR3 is TGTGCCACCCAGGCGGGACTAGCCTACGAGCAGTACTTC. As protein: CATQAGLAYEQYF. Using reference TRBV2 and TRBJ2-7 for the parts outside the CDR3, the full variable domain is EPEVTQTPSHQVTQMGQEVILRCVPISNHLYFYWYRQILGQKVEFLVSFYNNEISEKSEIFDDQFSVERPDGSNFTLKIRSTKLEDSAMYFCATQAGLAYEQYFGPGTRLTVT.

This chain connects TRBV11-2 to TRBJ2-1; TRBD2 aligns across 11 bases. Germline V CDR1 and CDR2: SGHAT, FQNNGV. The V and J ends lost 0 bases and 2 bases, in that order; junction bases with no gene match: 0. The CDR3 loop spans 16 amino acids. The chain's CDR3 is CASSLEGLAAYNEQFF. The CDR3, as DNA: TGTGCCAGCAGCTTAGAGGGACTAGCGGCCTACAATGAGCAGTTCTTC.